Listed below are T cell receptor beta chains from one sample, sequenced in a study of T cells after yellow fever vaccination. TCRdb re-analysed the 5' RACE reads in MiXCR, keeping a single row per CDR3 protein. The table has 200,000 to 300,000 distinct CDR3 sequences, 13% seen once. Here the sequenced sample was CD4+ T cells sorted from PBMCs, taken 45 days after the yellow fever booster vaccination. The receptor set was obtained from a man aged 30 to 39 who received the YFV17D yellow fever vaccine. Each CDR3 is given with its conserved first and last residue. D genes are given only for firm matches. Not every row has a clone size; where given, it reads once, few, many or a size class.

d_gene,abundance,v_gene,j_gene,CDR3nt,CDR3aa
.,few,TRBV7-2,TRBJ1-5,TGTGCCAGCAGCTTAGTTACAGGGAAGGATCAGCCCCAGCATTTT,CASSLVTGKDQPQHF
.,.,TRBV24-1,TRBJ2-7,TGTGCCACCAGTGGGGAAACCCACGAGCAGTACTTC,CATSGETHEQYF
TRBD1,.,TRBV29-1,TRBJ2-1,TGCAGCGCTGTGGGCGGACAGGGGTTCCATGAGCAGTTCTTC,CSAVGGQGFHEQFF
TRBD1,.,TRBV4-3,TRBJ1-2,TGCGCCAGCAGTGGAGAGGACAGGTTAAACTATGGCTACACCTTC,CASSGEDRLNYGYTF
.,few,TRBV20-1,TRBJ1-5,TGCAGTGCTAGTGGGGCGGACAATCAGCCCCAGCATTTT,CSASGADNQPQHF
TRBD1,few,TRBV29-1,TRBJ2-3,TGCAGCGTTGCGGGACAGATATCGGATACGCAGTATTTT,CSVAGQISDTQYF
.,.,TRBV28,TRBJ2-7,TGTGCCAGCAGGTGGGGCAGGAGCTCCTACGAGCAGTACTTC,CASRWGRSSYEQYF
.,few,TRBV11-2,TRBJ2-3,TGTGCCAGCAGCTTAAGGACAGCTACGCAGTATTTT,CASSLRTATQYF
.,few,TRBV12-3/TRBV12-4,TRBJ1-5,TGTGCCAGCAGTTCGGCCCAGGGCGGTGGTCGCAATCAGCCCCAGCATTTT,CASSSAQGGGRNQPQHF
TRBD1,few,TRBV5-1,TRBJ2-2,TGCGCCAGCAGCCCTCGGACAGGGAAAATCGGGGAGCTGTTTTTT,CASSPRTGKIGELFF
TRBD1,few,TRBV2,TRBJ1-2,TGTGCCAGCAGTCCGGCCCAGGGGGCGAAGTCCCCTTATGGCTACACCTTC,CASSPAQGAKSPYGYTF
TRBD1,.,TRBV12-3/TRBV12-4,TRBJ2-7,TGTGCCAGCAGTTATGGGACAGGGTTGAACGAGCAGTACTTC,CASSYGTGLNEQYF
TRBD2,.,TRBV10-3,TRBJ2-7,TGTGCCAGCGGACTAGCGGGAGACTACGAGCAGTACTTC,CASGLAGDYEQYF
.,.,TRBV5-1,TRBJ2-5,TGCGCCAGCAGCTTGTCGACGTCTACCACCGGATCTGCCCAGTACTTC,CASSLSTSTTGSAQYF
TRBD2,.,TRBV12-3/TRBV12-4,TRBJ2-7,TGTGCCAGCAGTTCGTCCCTAGCGGGAGTCGAGCAGTACTTC,CASSSSLAGVEQYF
TRBD1,.,TRBV6-1,TRBJ1-2,TGTGCCAGCAGCCAAACACAAACGACAGGGCGAGCCTATGGCTACACCTTC,CASSQTQTTGRAYGYTF
.,many,TRBV12-3/TRBV12-4,TRBJ2-7,TGCGCCAGCAGCTCCAACTCCTACGAGCAGTACTTC,CASSSNSYEQYF
.,many,TRBV29-1,TRBJ2-7,TGCAGCGTTGGTGGGGACCTGCAGCAGCAGTACTTC,CSVGGDLQQQYF
.,.,TRBV20-1,TRBJ2-6,TGCAGTGCTAGCCTTATTGGCTCTGGGGCCAACGTCCTGACTTTC,CSASLIGSGANVLTF
TRBD2,.,TRBV12-3/TRBV12-4,TRBJ2-2,TGTGCCAGCAGTAAGATAGCGGGCCCAACCGGGGAGCTGTTTTTT,CASSKIAGPTGELFF
.,few,TRBV5-1,TRBJ2-7,TGCGCCAGCAGCTTGGGACAGCACGAGCAGTACTTC,CASSLGQHEQYF
.,.,TRBV4-3,TRBJ1-4,TGCGCCAGCAGCCAAGATACCTTTGCGAAGGAAAAACTGTTTTTT,CASSQDTFAKEKLFF
.,.,TRBV20-1,TRBJ2-2,TGCAGTGTGTCGGCCGCGAACACCGGGGAGCTGTTTTTT,CSVSAANTGELFF
TRBD2,few,TRBV7-2,TRBJ2-3,TGTGCCAGCAGACTAGCGTGGCTAGCGGGAGGGCCTAGCACAGATACGCAGTATTTT,CASRLAWLAGGPSTDTQYF
TRBD1,many,TRBV20-1,TRBJ2-1,TGCAGTGCTAGAGGGACAGGGGGTGGCAATGAGCAGTTCTTC,CSARGTGGGNEQFF
.,.,TRBV7-6,TRBJ2-1,TGTGCCAGCAGTCTCGGTAGCTGGGCCTACAATGAGCAGTTCTTC,CASSLGSWAYNEQFF
TRBD1,few,TRBV5-1,TRBJ2-7,TGCGCCAGCAGCCATGGGACAGGACGGACCCACGAGCAGTACTTC,CASSHGTGRTHEQYF
.,.,TRBV20-1,TRBJ1-5,TGCAGTGCTAGAGACCCAGGAGCCAATCAGCCCCAGCATTTT,CSARDPGANQPQHF
TRBD1,.,TRBV6-5,TRBJ2-7,TGTGCCAGCAGTTACAGGGGGCGGAAGAACGAGCAGTACTTC,CASSYRGRKNEQYF
.,.,TRBV6-1,TRBJ2-5,TGTGCCAGCAGGCGGAACCGGGTCCAAGGGGAGACCCAGTACTTC,CASRRNRVQGETQYF
.,few,TRBV6-4,TRBJ2-3,TGTGCCAGCAGTGAGACGGGGAGCACAGATACGCAGTATTTT,CASSETGSTDTQYF
TRBD2,.,TRBV6-5,TRBJ2-1,TGTGCCAGCACACGAGCGGGATCCTACAATGAGCAGTTCTTC,CASTRAGSYNEQFF
TRBD2,few,TRBV20-1,TRBJ2-1,TGCAGTGCAACTAGCGGGAAATCCTACAATGAGCAGTTCTTC,CSATSGKSYNEQFF
.,.,TRBV7-2,TRBJ2-5,TGTGCCAGCATCTTAGCCAGCGGGACCCGTGTACAGGGGGAGACCCAGTACTTC,CASILASGTRVQGETQYF
.,few,TRBV18,TRBJ1-1,TGTGCCAGCTCCCAGGATAGAGAAGCTTTCTTT,CASSQDREAFF
.,.,TRBV5-1,TRBJ2-5,TGCGCCAGCAGCTTTTCGGGAGAAGGGACCCAGTACTTC,CASSFSGEGTQYF
.,.,TRBV4-2,TRBJ2-7,TGTGCCAGCAGCCAAGGGGCGGGTGTCTACGAGCAGTACTTC,CASSQGAGVYEQYF
.,few,TRBV6-1,TRBJ2-7,TGTGCCAGCACTAGACCGGACCGATCCTACGAGCAGTACTTC,CASTRPDRSYEQYF
TRBD2,few,TRBV18,TRBJ2-1,TGTGCCAGCTCACCGCGACTAGCGCAACGAGATGGCGAGCAGTTCTTC,CASSPRLAQRDGEQFF
.,.,TRBV20-1,TRBJ2-1,TGCAGTGCTAGTCAGATATTGTTTGAGCAGTTCTTC,CSASQILFEQFF
.,.,TRBV5-1,TRBJ2-1,TGCGCCAGCAGCCCCCAGGTCGCGTCCAATGAGCAGTTCTTC,CASSPQVASNEQFF
.,few,TRBV12-3/TRBV12-4,TRBJ2-1,TGTGCCAGCAGTCAAGACTCTTCGATGGATGAGCAGTTCTTC,CASSQDSSMDEQFF
.,few,TRBV15,TRBJ2-1,TGTGCCACCAGCAGAGATCAGAGTGCCAACACCAATGAGCAGTTCTTC,CATSRDQSANTNEQFF
TRBD2,few,TRBV4-1,TRBJ2-5,TGCGCCAGCAGCCCGCCCAGCGGGGCGGGTATCGAGACCCAGTACTTC,CASSPPSGAGIETQYF
TRBD2,few,TRBV20-1,TRBJ2-1,TGCAGTGCTAGGCCCGGGACTAGCGGGAACCGCCCGTACAATGAGCAGTTCTTC,CSARPGTSGNRPYNEQFF
TRBD1,.,TRBV12-3/TRBV12-4,TRBJ1-6,TGTGCCAGCAGCAAGACAGGGGGTAATTCACCCCTCCACTTT,CASSKTGGNSPLHF
TRBD1,few,TRBV12-3/TRBV12-4,TRBJ1-6,TGTGCCAGCAGTCCGGACAGGGGTTTACTCTCACCCCTCCACTTT,CASSPDRGLLSPLHF
.,.,TRBV7-7,TRBJ2-7,TGTGCCAGCAGCTTAGATTTATTAGGCGAGCAGTACTTC,CASSLDLLGEQYF
TRBD1,few,TRBV27,TRBJ2-3,TGTGCCAGCAGTTCCAGGACAGGGTTTACGACAGATACGCAGTATTTT,CASSSRTGFTTDTQYF